Listed below are T cell receptor beta chains from one sample, sequenced in a study of T cell responses to AZD1222 COVID-19 vaccine. The table came from immunoSEQ multiplex PCR; TCRdb's copy has only in-frame clones and leaves some out. The repertoire holds about 130,000 clones, with approximately 90% as singletons. The starting material was peripheral blood, obtained on day 0 of AZD1222 vaccination. Receptor source: an adult in good health. Both conserved end residues are part of each CDR3. The D gene is left open where the match is weak. Clone size appears in some rows only: once, few, many, or a class for an expanded clone.

V gene,D gene,J gene,clone size,CDR3 protein,CDR3 DNA
TRBV6-5,TRBD2,TRBJ2-3,NA,CASSPRGGVQYF,TGTGCCAGCAGTCCCCGCGGGGGGGTGCAGTATTTT
TRBV4-3,NA,TRBJ2-2,once,CASSQMGIVGNTGELFF,TGCGCCAGCAGCCAAATGGGCATAGTGGGGAACACCGGGGAGCTGTTTTTT
TRBV9,NA,TRBJ1-2,NA,CASSVGDTYGYTF,TGTGCCAGCAGCGTAGGGGACACCTATGGCTACACCTTC
TRBV23-1,TRBD1,TRBJ1-5,NA,CASTRTGTSNQPQHF,TGCGCCAGCACCAGGACAGGGACTAGCAATCAGCCCCAGCATTTT
TRBV15,NA,TRBJ2-2,NA,CATSRARDTGELFF,TGTGCCACCAGCAGGGCCAGGGACACCGGGGAGCTGTTTTTT
TRBV10-1,NA,TRBJ2-1,NA,CASSGQLGVYNEQFF,TGCGCCAGCAGTGGCCAACTCGGGGTCTACAATGAGCAGTTCTTC
TRBV24-1,TRBD2,TRBJ2-3,NA,CATSDKLAGSTDTQYF,TGTGCCACCAGTGATAAACTAGCGGGAAGCACAGATACGCAGTATTTT
TRBV11-2,TRBD1,TRBJ2-7,NA,CASTAGGAVSYEQYF,TGTGCCAGCACCGCAGGGGGCGCAGTTTCCTACGAGCAGTACTTC
TRBV4-1,NA,TRBJ1-6,NA,CASSQIWAAGKKISYNSPLHF,TGCGCCAGCAGCCAAATCTGGGCAGCTGGGAAGAAAATCTCCTATAATTCACCCCTCCACTTT
TRBV29-1,NA,TRBJ2-7,once,CSVTRRGNDPAFHYEQYF,TGCAGCGTCACTCGAAGGGGAAACGACCCGGCATTTCACTACGAGCAGTACTTC
TRBV5-1,NA,TRBJ1-1,NA,CASSLLDLNTEAFF,TGCGCCAGCAGCTTGTTGGATTTGAACACTGAAGCTTTCTTT
TRBV19,TRBD2,TRBJ2-5,NA,CASSIGTGTRVNQETQYF,TGTGCCAGTAGTATTGGGACCGGGACTAGGGTAAACCAAGAGACCCAGTACTTC
TRBV11-2,NA,TRBJ1-1,NA,CASSLVERGEAFF,TGTGCCAGCAGCTTAGTCGAACGAGGTGAAGCTTTCTTT
TRBV20-1,NA,TRBJ2-6,NA,CSASSPGTGANVLTF,TGCAGTGCTAGTAGTCCCGGGACTGGGGCCAACGTCCTGACTTTC
TRBV4-1,TRBD2,TRBJ2-7,few,CASSQLAGVIYEQYF,TGCGCCAGCAGCCAACTAGCGGGAGTCATCTACGAGCAGTACTTC
TRBV3-1/TRBV3-2,NA,TRBJ1-6,NA,CASSQIQDNSPLHF,TGTGCCAGCAGCCAGATACAAGATAATTCACCCCTCCACTTT
TRBV6-5,NA,TRBJ1-5,NA,CASSYSGKAQPQHF,TGTGCCAGCAGTTACTCGGGAAAGGCTCAGCCCCAGCATTTT
TRBV2,TRBD2,TRBJ2-7,NA,CASSAGLAIYEQYF,TGTGCCAGCAGTGCGGGACTAGCGATCTACGAGCAGTACTTC
TRBV19,TRBD1,TRBJ2-7,NA,CATGTGGNYEQYF,TGTGCCACTGGGACAGGGGGGAATTACGAGCAGTACTTC
TRBV2,NA,TRBJ1-5,few,CASSKVPSNQPQHF,TGTGCCAGCAGTAAGGTACCTAGCAATCAGCCCCAGCATTTT
TRBV7-8,NA,TRBJ1-3,NA,CASSLAPGSGNTIYF,TGTGCCAGCAGCTTAGCGCCCGGGTCTGGAAACACCATATATTTT
TRBV4-1,TRBD2,TRBJ2-3,NA,CASSQELAGVDTQYF,TGCGCCAGCAGCCAAGAACTTGCGGGAGTAGATACGCAGTATTTT
TRBV15,NA,TRBJ2-1,NA,CATSRAFSAGSSYNEQFF,TGTGCCACCAGCAGAGCGTTTAGTGCGGGGAGCTCCTACAATGAGCAGTTCTTC
TRBV3-1/TRBV3-2,NA,TRBJ2-6,NA,CASSPQGPSSGANVLTF,TGTGCCAGCAGCCCCCAGGGCCCCAGCTCTGGGGCCAACGTCCTGACTTTC
TRBV19,NA,TRBJ1-1,once,CASRGQLNTEAFF,TGTGCCAGTAGGGGGCAGTTGAACACTGAAGCTTTCTTT
TRBV29-1,NA,TRBJ1-1,NA,CSVVRGLNTEAFF,TGCAGCGTTGTTAGGGGTTTGAACACTGAAGCTTTCTTT
TRBV6-5,NA,TRBJ1-3,once,CASSYSMAAGNTIYF,TGTGCCAGCAGTTACTCGATGGCGGCTGGAAACACCATATATTTT
TRBV18,TRBD1,TRBJ2-2,once,CASSREQGPGELFF,TGTGCCAGCTCGCGCGAACAGGGGCCCGGGGAGCTGTTTTTT
TRBV30,NA,TRBJ1-6,NA,CACTTGTVFSPLHF,TGTGCCTGCACAACCGGGACGGTGTTTTCACCCCTCCACTTT
TRBV6-5,NA,TRBJ1-4,NA,CASSYESATNEKLFF,TGTGCCAGCAGTTACGAGTCCGCAACTAATGAAAAACTGTTTTTT
TRBV6-5,NA,TRBJ2-3,NA,CASRGTPAADTQYF,TGTGCCAGTAGAGGGACTCCCGCCGCAGATACGCAGTATTTT